This T cell receptor (beta chain) comes out of a study of blood T cell repertoires in COVID-19. Study as a whole: Sources were T cells, B-cell-depleted T cells, or PBMCs; the material itself was cDNA or gDNA.

The V and J ends lost 3 bases and 0 bases respectively, with 15 bases between them. The CDR3 is 18 amino acids. CDR1 is MNHEY and CDR2 is SVGEGT in the germline V gene. Authors' analysis steps: Amplification from reference gene primers served as the basis for estimated nucleated cell counts. Clones were sequenced by immunoSEQ multiplex PCR, and TCRdb holds only the in-frame ones, with some missing. Clonal size and the V and J genes are those of that table, whereas D and trimming came from the DNA. Seen here are under 300,000 clones, roughly 90% observed once, and the top ten hold 2% to 2.5%. This chain connects TRBV6-2 or TRBV6-3 to TRBJ1-6; possibly TRBD1 for D (6 bases). This clonotype originated in a woman aged 40 to 49 who had recovered from COVID-19. Sequenced sample: peripheral blood. Written as DNA, the CDR3 is TGTGCCAGCAGTTATCAGGGGAAGGCAAGCTCCTATAATTCACCCCTCCACTTT. Translation gives CASSYQGKASSYNSPLHF.